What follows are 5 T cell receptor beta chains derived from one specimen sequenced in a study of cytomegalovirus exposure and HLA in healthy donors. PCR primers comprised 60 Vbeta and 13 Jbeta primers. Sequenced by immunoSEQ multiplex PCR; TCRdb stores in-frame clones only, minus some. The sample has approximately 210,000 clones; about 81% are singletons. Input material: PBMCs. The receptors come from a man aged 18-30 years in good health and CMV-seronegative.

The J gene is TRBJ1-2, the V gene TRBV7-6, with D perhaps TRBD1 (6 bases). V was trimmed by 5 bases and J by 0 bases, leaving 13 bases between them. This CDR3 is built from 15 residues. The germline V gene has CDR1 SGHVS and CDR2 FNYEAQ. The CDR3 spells CASSPNRETNYGYTF. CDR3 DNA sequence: TGTGCCAGCAGCCCCAACAGGGAAACTAACTATGGCTACACCTTC.

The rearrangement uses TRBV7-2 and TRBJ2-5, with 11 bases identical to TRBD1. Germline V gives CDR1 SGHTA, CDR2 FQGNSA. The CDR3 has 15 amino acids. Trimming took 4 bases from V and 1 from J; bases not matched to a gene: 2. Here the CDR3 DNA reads TGTGCCAGCAGCTCTGGACAGGGGGCCCAAGAGACCCAGTACTTC. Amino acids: CASSSGQGAQETQYF. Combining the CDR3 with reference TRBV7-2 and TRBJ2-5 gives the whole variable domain GAGVSQSPSNKVTEKGKDVELRCDPISGHTALYWYRQSLGQGLEFLIYFQGNSAPDKSGLPSDRFSAERTGGSVSTLTIQRTQQEDSAVYLCASSSGQGAQETQYFGPGTRLLVL.

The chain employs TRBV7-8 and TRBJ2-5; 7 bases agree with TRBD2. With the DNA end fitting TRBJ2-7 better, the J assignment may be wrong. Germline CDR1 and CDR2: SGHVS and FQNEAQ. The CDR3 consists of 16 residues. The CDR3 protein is CASSPAGAMLNYEQYF. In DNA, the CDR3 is TGTGCCAGCAGCCCCGCGGGAGCAATGCTCAACTACGAGCAGTACTTC.

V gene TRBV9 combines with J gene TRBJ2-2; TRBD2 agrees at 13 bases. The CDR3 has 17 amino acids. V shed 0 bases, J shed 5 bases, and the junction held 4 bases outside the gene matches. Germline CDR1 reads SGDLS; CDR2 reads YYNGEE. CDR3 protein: CASSVAGTSGVTGELFF. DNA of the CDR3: TGTGCCAGCAGCGTAGCTGGGACTAGCGGGGTAACCGGGGAGCTGTTTTTT.

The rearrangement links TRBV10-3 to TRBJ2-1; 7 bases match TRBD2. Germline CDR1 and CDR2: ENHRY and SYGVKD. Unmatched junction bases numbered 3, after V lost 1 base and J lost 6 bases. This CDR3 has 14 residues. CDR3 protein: CAISEWEGTNEQFF. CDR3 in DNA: TGTGCCATCAGTGAGTGGGAGGGTACCAATGAGCAGTTCTTC.